The following is a T cell receptor beta chain sequence with its context. Antigen specificity is unknown. This record belongs to a study of T-cell reconstitution after alpha-beta-depleted transplantation in children. Study conclusions and caveats: Several hundred graft clones that had expanded were reportedly the source of alpha-beta T cells about two months after transplant.

It was with unique molecular identifiers that the TCRbeta library was prepared. MiXCR was run by TCRdb on the PCR reads, yielding one entry per CDR3 protein. The table records about 980,000 distinct CDR3 sequences, less than 30% of them present only once. The CDR3 covers 12 residues. Germline V gene lookup returns CDR1 MNHEY and CDR2 SVGAGI. The V end was cut by 10 bases, the J end by 8 bases, with 14 bases between. The input for sequencing was PBMCs, mostly from graft donor cells, taken 360 days after TCRalphabeta/CD19-depleted stem cell transplant. This chain links TRBV6-5 with TRBJ2-2; D gene uncertain. The sequence was collected from a boy in the first two years of life who had a stem cell transplant for SCID, so the T cells may come from the graft donor. The CDR3, as DNA: TGTGCCATCACCACCGGTGGGGGGGAGCTGTTTTTT. Protein product: CAITTGGGELFF.